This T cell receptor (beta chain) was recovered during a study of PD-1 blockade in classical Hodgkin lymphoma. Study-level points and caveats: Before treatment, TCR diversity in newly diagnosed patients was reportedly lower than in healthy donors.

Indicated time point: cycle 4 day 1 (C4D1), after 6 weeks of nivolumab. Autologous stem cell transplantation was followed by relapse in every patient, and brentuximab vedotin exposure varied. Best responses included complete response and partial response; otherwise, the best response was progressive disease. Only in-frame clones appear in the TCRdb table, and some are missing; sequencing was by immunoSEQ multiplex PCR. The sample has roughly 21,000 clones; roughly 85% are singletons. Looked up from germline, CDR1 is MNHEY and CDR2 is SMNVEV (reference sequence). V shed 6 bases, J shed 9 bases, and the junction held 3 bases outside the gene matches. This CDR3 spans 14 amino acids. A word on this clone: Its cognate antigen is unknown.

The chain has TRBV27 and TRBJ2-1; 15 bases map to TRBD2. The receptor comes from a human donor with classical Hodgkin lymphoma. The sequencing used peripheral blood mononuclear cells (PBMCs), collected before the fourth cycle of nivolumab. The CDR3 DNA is TGTGCCAGCAGCGGACTAGCGGGAGGGGTTGAGCAGTTCTTC. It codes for CASSGLAGGVEQFF.